This note documents a single T cell receptor beta chain sequence. Antigen unknown. CAS ≥3, NOSPECS ≥4, moderate-to-severe activity and duration under 3 months marked donors with ophthalmopathy. Excluded were patients with other autoimmune diseases, uncontrolled infections, pregnancy or lactation. V was shortened by 2 bases and J by 5 bases, with 13 bases between the two germline ends. CDR1 MNHEY and CDR2 SMNVEV come from the germline V gene (reference sequence). There are 14 residues in the CDR3. These data come from a study of Graves' ophthalmopathy and Graves' hyperthyroidism. Findings and caveats of the study: For separating ophthalmopathy from stable hyperthyroidism, a 13-signature model gave 85% to 90% sensitivity and 81.08% specificity.

RNA transcripts provided the template for amplifying TCR beta CDR3 regions. An opening RT-PCR round employed HTBI primers and preceded a second-round multiplex PCR. TCRdb recomputed calls from the multiplex PCR reads with MiXCR, one row per CDR3 protein. The table includes about 400,000 distinct CDR3 sequences, approximately 20% detected once. The source is a woman younger than 35 with Graves' ophthalmopathy. The genes are TRBV27 and TRBJ2-7, with D possibly TRBD2 on 6 matching bases. The sample taken for sequencing was peripheral blood. The CDR3 DNA follows: TGTGCCAGCAGTTTAGTCCCTAGCGCGGACGAGCAGTACTTC. As protein: CASSLVPSADEQYF.